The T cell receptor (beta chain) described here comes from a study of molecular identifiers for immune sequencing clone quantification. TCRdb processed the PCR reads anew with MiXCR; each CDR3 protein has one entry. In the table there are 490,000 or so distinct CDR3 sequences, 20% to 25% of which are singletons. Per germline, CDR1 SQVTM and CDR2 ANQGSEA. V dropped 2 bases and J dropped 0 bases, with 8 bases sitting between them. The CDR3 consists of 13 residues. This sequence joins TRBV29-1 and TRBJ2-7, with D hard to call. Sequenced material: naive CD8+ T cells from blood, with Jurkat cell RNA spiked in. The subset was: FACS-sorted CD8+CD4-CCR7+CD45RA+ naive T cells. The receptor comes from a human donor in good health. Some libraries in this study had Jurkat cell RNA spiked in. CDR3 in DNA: TGCAGCGTTGAACTGGGGTTCTCCTACGAGCAGTACTTC. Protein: CSVELGFSYEQYF.